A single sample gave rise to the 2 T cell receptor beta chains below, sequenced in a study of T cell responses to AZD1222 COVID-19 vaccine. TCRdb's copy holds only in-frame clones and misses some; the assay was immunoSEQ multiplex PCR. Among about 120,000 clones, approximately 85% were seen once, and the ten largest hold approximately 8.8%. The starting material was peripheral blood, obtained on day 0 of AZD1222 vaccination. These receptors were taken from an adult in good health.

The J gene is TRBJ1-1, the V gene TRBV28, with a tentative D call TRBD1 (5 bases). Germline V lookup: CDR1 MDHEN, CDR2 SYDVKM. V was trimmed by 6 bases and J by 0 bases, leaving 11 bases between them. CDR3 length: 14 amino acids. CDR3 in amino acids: CASSLEGMNTEAFF. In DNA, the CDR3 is TGTGCCAGCAGCCTTGAGGGGATGAACACTGAAGCTTTCTTT.

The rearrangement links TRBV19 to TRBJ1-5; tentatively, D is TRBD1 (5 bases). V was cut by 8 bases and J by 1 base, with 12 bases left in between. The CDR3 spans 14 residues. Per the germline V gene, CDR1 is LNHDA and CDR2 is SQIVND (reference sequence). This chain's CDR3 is CASSGGWSNQPQHF. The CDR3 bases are TGTGCCAGTTCGGGGGGGTGGAGCAATCAGCCCCAGCATTTT.